This record concerns one T cell receptor beta chain sequence. The antigen remains unidentified. The sample belongs to a study of cytomegalovirus exposure and HLA in healthy donors. The CDR3 totals 18 residues. Looked up from germline, CDR1 is LNHDA and CDR2 is SQIVND (reference sequence). Trimming shortened V by 10 bases and J by 2 bases, and 27 bases separated the two germline ends. PCR employed 60 Vbeta and 13 Jbeta primers. Generated by immunoSEQ multiplex PCR, the TCRdb table keeps only in-frame clones and is missing some. The table shows around 130,000 clones, with about four fifths occurring only once. Overall study results and limits: With high specificity and sensitivity, the classifier reportedly diagnosed cytomegalovirus status. Investigators reported approximately 150 TCR beta chains as tied to cytomegalovirus. Later analysis indicated greater clonal expansion among HLA-associated TCR beta chains than among equally common other chains.

Those who donated were healthy bone marrow donors. The receptor was isolated from a male donor in good health and CMV-seropositive. The source material was PBMCs. This sequence joins TRBV19 and TRBJ2-4, with D possibly being TRBD1 (5 bases). The CDR3 DNA reads as TGTGCCACCCCGCTCCCGCTACAGGCTGGGGTGTCCAAAAACATTCAGTACTTC. Translated, it gives CATPLPLQAGVSKNIQYF.